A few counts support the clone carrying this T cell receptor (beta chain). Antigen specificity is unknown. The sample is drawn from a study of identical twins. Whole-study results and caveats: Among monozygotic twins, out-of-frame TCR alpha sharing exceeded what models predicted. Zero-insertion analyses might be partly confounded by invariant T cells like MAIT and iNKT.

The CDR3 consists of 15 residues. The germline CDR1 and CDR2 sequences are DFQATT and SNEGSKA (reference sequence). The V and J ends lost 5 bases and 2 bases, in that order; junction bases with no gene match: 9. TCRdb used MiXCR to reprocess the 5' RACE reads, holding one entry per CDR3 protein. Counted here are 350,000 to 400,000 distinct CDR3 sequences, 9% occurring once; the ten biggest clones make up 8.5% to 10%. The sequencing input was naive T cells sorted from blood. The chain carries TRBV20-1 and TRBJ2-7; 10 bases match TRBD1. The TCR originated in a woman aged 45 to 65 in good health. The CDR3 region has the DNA TGCAGTGCTGGGGGGACAGGGGATGTCACCTACGAGCAGTACTTC. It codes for CSAGGTGDVTYEQYF.